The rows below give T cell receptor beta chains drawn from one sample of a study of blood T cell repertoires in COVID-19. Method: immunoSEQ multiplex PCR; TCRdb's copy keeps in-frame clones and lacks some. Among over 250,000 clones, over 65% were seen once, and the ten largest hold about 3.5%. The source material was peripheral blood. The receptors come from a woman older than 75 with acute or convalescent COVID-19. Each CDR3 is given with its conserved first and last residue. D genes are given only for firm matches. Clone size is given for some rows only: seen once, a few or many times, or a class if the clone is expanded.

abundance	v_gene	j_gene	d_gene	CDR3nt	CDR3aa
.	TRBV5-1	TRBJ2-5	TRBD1	TGCGCCAGCAGCAGAAGGCAGGGGGCTCAGGAGACCCAGTACTTC	CASSRRQGAQETQYF
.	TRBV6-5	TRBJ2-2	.	TGTGCCAGCAGGAGGGAAGATCGGACCGGGGAGCTGTTTTTT	CASRREDRTGELFF
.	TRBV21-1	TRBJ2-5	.	TGTGCCAGCAGCAAAGCAGCGGGGGGGCAGGAGACCCAGTACTTC	CASSKAAGGQETQYF
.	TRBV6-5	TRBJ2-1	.	TGTGCCAGCAGGTTAGCGGAAAGCTCCTACAATGAGCAGTTCTTC	CASRLAESSYNEQFF
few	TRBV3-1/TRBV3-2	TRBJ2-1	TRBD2	TGTGCCAGCAGCCAACAAGGCGGGGGCGGGAGGGGCTCCTACAATGAGCAGTTCTTC	CASSQQGGGGRGSYNEQFF
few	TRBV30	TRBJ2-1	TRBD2	TGTGCCTGGAATATAGCGGGAGACGGTGAGCAGTTCTTC	CAWNIAGDGEQFF
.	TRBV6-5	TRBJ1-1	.	TGTGCCAGCAGTTACTCACAGATGAACACTGAAGCTTTCTTT	CASSYSQMNTEAFF
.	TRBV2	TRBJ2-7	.	TGTGCCAGCAACCTCAGGGGCCTCTCCTACGAGCAGTACTTC	CASNLRGLSYEQYF
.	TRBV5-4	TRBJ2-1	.	TGTGCCAGCAGCTTTGGACAGGAGCAGTTCTTC	CASSFGQEQFF
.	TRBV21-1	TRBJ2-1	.	TGTGCCAGCAGCAAAGGAGCCCTAAGTTCCTACAATGAGCAGTTCTTC	CASSKGALSSYNEQFF
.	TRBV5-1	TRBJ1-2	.	TGCGCCAGCAGCTTAGACAGGATAGACTATGGCTACACCTTC	CASSLDRIDYGYTF
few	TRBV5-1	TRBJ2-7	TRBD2	TGCGCCAGCAGCTGGACTAGCTCCTACGAGCAGTACTTC	CASSWTSSYEQYF
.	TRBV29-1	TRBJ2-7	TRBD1	TGCAGCGTTGAAGACAACGGACAGGGGTTCTACGAGCAGTACTTC	CSVEDNGQGFYEQYF
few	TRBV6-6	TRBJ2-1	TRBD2	TGTGCCAGCAGCTACAGCGGGAGCCTTAACAATGAGCAGTTCTTC	CASSYSGSLNNEQFF
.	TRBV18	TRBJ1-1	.	TGTGCCAGCTCACCATGGAGCCTAAACACTGAAGCTTTCTTT	CASSPWSLNTEAFF
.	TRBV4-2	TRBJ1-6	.	TGTGCCAGCAGCCAAGAACCAGGGGATCAGGCTAATTCACCCCTCCACTTT	CASSQEPGDQANSPLHF
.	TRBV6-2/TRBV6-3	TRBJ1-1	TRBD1	TGTGCCAGCAGCCTAAGCACAGGGGGCAACACTGAAGCTTTCTTT	CASSLSTGGNTEAFF
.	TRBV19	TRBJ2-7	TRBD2	TGTGCCAGTAGTATTGCGGGGGGGTACGAGCAGTACTTC	CASSIAGGYEQYF
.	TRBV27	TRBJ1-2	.	TGTGCCAGCAGTTTAACGCGGGGGCCCTACTATGGCTACACCTTC	CASSLTRGPYYGYTF
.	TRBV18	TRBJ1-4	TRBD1	TGTGCCAGCTCACCCTATACCGGGACAGGGGGAGAAAAACTGTTTTTT	CASSPYTGTGGEKLFF
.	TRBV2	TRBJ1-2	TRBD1	TGTGCCAGCAGTGATGACAGGGTATGGTTTGGCTACACCTTC	CASSDDRVWFGYTF
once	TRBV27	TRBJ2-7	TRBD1	TGTGCCAGCAGTAGGAGACCGGGACAGGGTTACGAGCAGTACTTC	CASSRRPGQGYEQYF
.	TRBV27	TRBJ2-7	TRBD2	TGTGCCAGCAGTTTCCTCTCTAGCGGATCCTACGAGCAGTACTTC	CASSFLSSGSYEQYF
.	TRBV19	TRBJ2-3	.	TGTGCCAGTAGTATTGGGGTGCGGGGGCTGATCCGGTCTAGCACAGATACGCAGTATTTT	CASSIGVRGLIRSSTDTQYF
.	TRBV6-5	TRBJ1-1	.	TGTGCCAGCAGACTCGGACAGAACACTGAAGCTTTCTTT	CASRLGQNTEAFF
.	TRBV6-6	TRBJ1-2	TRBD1	TGTGCCAGCAGTGGACAGGTCCGACGTGGCTATGGCTACACCTTC	CASSGQVRRGYGYTF
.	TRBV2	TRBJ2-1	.	TGTGCCAGCAGTGAAGTCTCTACCGCGGGATCAGAGCAGTTCTTC	CASSEVSTAGSEQFF
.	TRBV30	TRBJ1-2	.	TGTGCCTGGAGTGCAGGGATTTATGGCTACACCTTC	CAWSAGIYGYTF
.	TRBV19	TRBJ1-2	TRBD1	TGTGCCAGTAGTATTCCTCGGGACAGGGAGGCAAATGGCTACACCTTC	CASSIPRDREANGYTF
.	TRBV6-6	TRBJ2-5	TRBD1	TGTGCCAGTTCTACAGGGGGCAGAGAGACCCAGTACTTC	CASSTGGRETQYF
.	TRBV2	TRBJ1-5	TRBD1	TGTGCCAGCAGTGCTACCGGGACAGTCAATCAGCCCCAGCATTTT	CASSATGTVNQPQHF
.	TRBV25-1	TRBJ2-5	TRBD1	TGTGCCAGCAGTGACCCCGGGACAGGGATGGAGACCCAGTACTTC	CASSDPGTGMETQYF
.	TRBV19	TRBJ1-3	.	TGTGCCAGTAGCCCCCCAGGGCGCTCTGGAAACACCATATATTTT	CASSPPGRSGNTIYF
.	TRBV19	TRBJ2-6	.	TGTGCCAGTAGTGCCCAGGTTCCCTCTGGGGCCAACGTCCTGACTTTC	CASSAQVPSGANVLTF
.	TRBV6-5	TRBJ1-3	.	TGTGCCAGCAGTCTCACAGGGTATGGAAACACCATATATTTT	CASSLTGYGNTIYF
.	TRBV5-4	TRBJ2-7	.	TGTGCCAGCAGCCTTGCGGTGGGTGTTGAGCAGTACTTC	CASSLAVGVEQYF
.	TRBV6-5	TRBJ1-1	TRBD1	TGTGCCAGCAGGCCCGGACAGGGTCGGAATGCTTTCTTT	CASRPGQGRNAFF
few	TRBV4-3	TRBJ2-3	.	TGCGCCAGCAGCCAAGATGAGACGGGGGTCACAGATACGCAGTATTTT	CASSQDETGVTDTQYF
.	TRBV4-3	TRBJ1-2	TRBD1	TGCGCCAGCAGACAAGAGGGCCGGGACAGGGGGCGCCTGGACTATGGCTACACCTTC	CASRQEGRDRGRLDYGYTF
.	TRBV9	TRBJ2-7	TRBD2	TGTGCCAGCAGCGTACTAGCGGGCTCCTACGAGCAGTACTTC	CASSVLAGSYEQYF
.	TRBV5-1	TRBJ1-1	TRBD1	TGCGCCAGCAGGGGACAGATAAACACTGAAGCTTTCTTT	CASRGQINTEAFF
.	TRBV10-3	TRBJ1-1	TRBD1	TGTGCCACCTGGACAGGGGGAAGTACTGAAGCTTTCTTT	CATWTGGSTEAFF
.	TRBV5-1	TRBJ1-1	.	TGCGCCAGCAGCTTGTTTGCGGATATGAACACTGAAGCTTTCTTT	CASSLFADMNTEAFF
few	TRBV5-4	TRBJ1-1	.	TGTGCCAGCAGCATGACAGGTATGAACACTGAAGCTTTCTTT	CASSMTGMNTEAFF
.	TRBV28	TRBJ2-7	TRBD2	TGTGCCAGCCCCTCGGGACTAGCTTCCTACGAGCAGTACTTC	CASPSGLASYEQYF
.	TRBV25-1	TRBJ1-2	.	TGTGCCAGCAGTGAAACAGGGACACCAGTGCGGGGCTACACCTTC	CASSETGTPVRGYTF